These 28 T cell receptor beta chains share one sample of origin, sequenced in a study of shared clonotypes between healthy human individuals. Sequencing was performed with immunoSEQ multiplex PCR; in TCRdb, only in-frame clones are kept and a portion is missing. The sample has about 480,000 clones, roughly 79% seen once. The sequenced sample was PBMCs. Source of these receptors: a woman aged 40 to 50 in good health. Some clones in this sample may be carry-over from other donors' samples.

This chain connects TRBV1 to TRBJ2-3; TRBD2 is the table's D call, not checked against the DNA. TRBV1 is assigned pseudogene status. CDR3 length: 17 residues. Here the CDR3 DNA reads TGCACCAGCAGGCGAGAAAGTAAGCGGGGGGGTGAGGATACGCAGTATTTT. It yields the protein CTSRRESKRGGEDTQYF.

As DNA, the CDR3 is TGTGCCAGTAGTATAGACCGGACAGGTGCCTACGAGCAGTACTTC. This encodes CASSIDRTGAYEQYF. The rearrangement uses TRBV19 and TRBJ2-7; 7 bases align to TRBD1. This CDR3 has 15 amino acids. V lost 0 bases, J lost 2 bases, and 4 bases stayed unmatched. The germline V gene encodes CDR1 LNHDA and CDR2 SQIVND (reference sequence).

CDR3 coding DNA: TGTGCCAGCAGTTTATGGGGACTAGCGGGAGTCGAGCAGTACTTC. Protein product: CASSLWGLAGVEQYF. The V and J genes are TRBV28 and TRBJ2-7; the match to TRBD2 covers 14 bases. In germline, CDR1 is MDHEN, CDR2 SYDVKM. The CDR3 covers 15 residues. After removal of 0 bases from V and 6 bases from J, the junction contained 1 base not matched to a gene.

The chain is built from TRBV5-5 and TRBJ2-7; D unresolved. The CDR3 has 15 residues. With 6 bases removed from V and 0 bases from J, the gap between germline ends came to 16 bases. Germline V lookup: CDR1 SGHKS, CDR2 YYEKEE (reference sequence). The CDR3 region is CASTDPSTSSYEQYF. The DNA for the CDR3 is TGTGCCAGCACTGACCCAAGTACATCCTCCTACGAGCAGTACTTC. The complete variable domain, with remaining parts taken from reference TRBV5-5 and TRBJ2-7, reads DAGVTQSPTHLIKTRGQQVTLRCSPISGHKSVSWYQQVLGQGPQFIFQYYEKEERGRGNFPDRFSARQFPNYSSELNVNALLLGDSALYLCASTDPSTSSYEQYFGPGTRLTVT.

The chain carries TRBV30 and TRBJ1-5, with a tentative D call TRBD1 (5 bases). The length of the CDR3 is 15 residues. Per germline, CDR1 GTSNPN and CDR2 SVGIG (reference sequence). Trimming cost V 1 base and J 3 bases, with 13 bases left between them. The CDR3 nucleotides read TGTGCCTGGAGTGCAGGACACCCTTACAATCAGCCCCAGCATTTT. Amino acids: CAWSAGHPYNQPQHF.

The rearrangement joins TRBV6-5 to TRBJ2-7; 8 bases map to TRBD1. Germline-derived CDR1 and CDR2 are MNHEY and SVGAGI. This CDR3 contains 15 residues. The ends lost 4 bases at V and 6 bases at J; junction bases unmatched: 11. CDR3 sequence (DNA): TGTGCCAGCAGTTCCGGGACAGGTAACTTCCCCGAGCAGTACTTC. It codes for CASSSGTGNFPEQYF.

The chain is built from TRBV18 and TRBJ2-1; D call uncertain. Trimming cost V 4 bases and J 0 bases, with 10 bases left between them. CDR1 is KGHSH, CDR2 LQKENI, per germline. The CDR3 loop spans 15 amino acids. CDR3 in amino acids: CASSQERGSYNEQFF. The CDR3 bases are TGTGCCAGCTCACAGGAGCGAGGCTCCTACAATGAGCAGTTCTTC.

For this clone: The junction differs from germline at one of its ends, possibly a read error. The sample holds other DNA sequences that translate to the same CDR3. V usage is TRBV5-1 and J usage is TRBJ2-1, with TRBD1 matching over 9 bases. This CDR3 has 15 residues. Germline V gene lookup returns CDR1 SGHRS and CDR2 YFSETQ. DNA of the CDR3: TGCGCCAGCAGCTTGAAGGGACAGGGAAACAATGAGCAATTCTTC. Translated, it gives CASSLKGQGNNEQFF.

The chain combines TRBV18 with TRBJ1-1, with TRBD1 matching 7 bases. CDR3 length equals 15 residues. With 3 bases clipped from V and 1 base from J, the junction kept 5 bases outside the gene matches. Germline V gives CDR1 KGHSH, CDR2 LQKENI. The CDR3, as DNA: TGTGCCAGCTCACCGTGGGACAGACCGAACACTGAAGCTTTCTTT. Its protein is CASSPWDRPNTEAFF.

In DNA, the CDR3 is TGTGCCAGTAGTATGCGGGGACAGCGCATACTTAACTACAATGAGCAGTTCTTC. Protein sequence: CASSMRGQRILNYNEQFF. The V call is TRBV19, the J call TRBJ2-1, with a weak D call TRBD1 (7 bases). Germline lookup yields CDR1 LNHDA and CDR2 SQIVND (reference sequence). The CDR3 totals 18 residues. V was shortened by 3 bases and J by 3 bases, with 21 bases between the two germline ends.

J is TRBJ1-1 and V is TRBV30; 7 nucleotides match TRBD1. Germline lookup yields CDR1 GTSNPN and CDR2 SVGIG (reference sequence). There are 13 residues in the CDR3. Germline trimming cut 5 bases from V and 6 bases from J; bases unmatched to any gene: 9. The CDR3 is CAWSGDSLAEAFF. In DNA, the CDR3 is TGTGCCTGGTCAGGGGACAGTCTGGCTGAAGCTTTCTTT.

V usage is TRBV28 and J usage is TRBJ2-1; no reliable D call. The CDR3 covers 14 residues. Germline CDR1 MDHEN, CDR2 SYDVKM. Trimming shortened V by 3 bases and J by 5 bases, and 11 bases separated the two germline ends. The CDR3 spells CASSFELYNNEQFF. The CDR3 nucleotides are TGTGCCAGCAGTTTTGAGCTCTACAACAATGAGCAGTTCTTC.

In its sample, this clone was seen once. J is TRBJ2-6 and V is TRBV27; the D gene is possibly TRBD1 (5 bases). With 5 bases removed from V and 1 base from J, the gap between germline ends came to 18 bases. Germline V gene sequence: CDR1 MNHEY, CDR2 SMNVEV (reference sequence). This CDR3 contains 18 residues. CDR3 in DNA: TGTGCCAGCAGTCCTGACAGTTTTTATCATTCTGGGGCCAACGTCCTGACTTTC. Its protein is CASSPDSFYHSGANVLTF.

This clone was seen just once. The V and J genes are TRBV5-1 and TRBJ1-1, with a weak D call TRBD1 (5 bases). The V end was cut by 4 bases, the J end by 7 bases, with 14 bases between. The CDR3 has 13 amino acids. Germline V gives CDR1 SGHRS, CDR2 YFSETQ. The CDR3 loop reads CASSPPGAIEAFF. DNA for the CDR3: TGCGCCAGCAGCCCCCCCGGGGCTATTGAAGCTTTCTTT. The full variable domain, rest sourced from reference TRBV5-1 and TRBJ1-1, is KAGVTQTPRYLIKTRGQQVTLSCSPISGHRSVSWYQQTPGQGLQFLFEYFSETQRNKGNFPGRFSGRQFSNSRSEMNVSTLELGDSALYLCASSPPGAIEAFFGQGTRLTVV.

With respect to this clone: Since a much larger clone is just one base distant, this may be a read error. The chain couples TRBV6-4 to TRBJ2-1, with 11 positions matching TRBD2. This CDR3 region has 15 residues. From germline, CDR1 is MRHNA and CDR2 SNTAGT. CDR3 loop: CASSSGTSGNNKQFF. The CDR3 DNA is TGTGCCAGCAGTAGCGGGACTAGCGGAAACAATAAGCAGTTCTTC.

This chain uses TRBV14 with TRBJ1-4; D remains ambiguous. Germline loops: CDR1 SGHDN, CDR2 FVKESK. V was cut by 0 bases and J by 4 bases, with 12 bases left in between. The CDR3 is 16 residues long. The DNA for the CDR3 is TGTGCCAGCAGCCAAGATCGCGGGAGGTATAATGAAAAACTGTTTTTT. This translates into CASSQDRGRYNEKLFF.

This clone showed up just a few times. The chain uses TRBV9 and TRBJ2-3; TRBD2 matches at 8 bases. The V gene end was trimmed by 2 bases and the J gene end by 7 bases; junction bases not matched to a gene: 3. The germline V gene encodes CDR1 SGDLS and CDR2 YYNGEE. CDR3 size: 13 residues. Here the CDR3 reads CASSVQRGNTQYF. Written as DNA, the CDR3 is TGTGCCAGCAGCGTCCAGCGGGGGAATACGCAGTATTTT.

The chain has TRBV7-9 and TRBJ2-5, with D maybe TRBD2 (5 bases). Between the trimmed V and J ends, which lost 1 base and 6 bases, there was a span of 9 bases. The CDR3 is 13 amino acids. Germline CDR1 and CDR2: SEHNR and FQNEAQ (reference sequence). The CDR3 DNA reads as TGTGCCAGCAGCTTAGGGGAGTTGAAGACCCAGTACTTC. It encodes CASSLGELKTQYF.

The chain recombines TRBV7-9 with TRBJ1-2; D not certain. Germline V gives CDR1 SEHNR, CDR2 FQNEAQ (reference sequence). The germline V and J ends were trimmed by 4 bases and 1 base, with 4 bases remaining between them. This CDR3 is built from 12 residues. As DNA, the CDR3 is TGTGCCAGCAGCTCGGATAACTATGGCTACACCTTC. It specifies CASSSDNYGYTF.

The chain combines TRBV19 with TRBJ2-2; 8 positions agree with TRBD2. The CDR3 loop spans 16 amino acids. Germline CDR1 and CDR2: LNHDA and SQIVND (reference sequence). V gave up 9 bases and J gave up 2 bases; unmatched junction bases: 11. This chain's CDR3 is CARVLPAGVNTGELFF. In DNA form, the CDR3 reads TGTGCCAGAGTACTCCCAGCGGGAGTAAACACCGGGGAGCTGTTTTTT.

The CDR3 reads CASSVGRGATNEKLFF. For the CDR3, the DNA is TGTGCCAGCAGCGTAGGAAGGGGAGCAACTAATGAAAAACTGTTTTTT. V and J are TRBV9 and TRBJ1-4, with a possible D match to TRBD1 (5 bases). V was pared by 0 bases and J by 0 bases, with 9 bases between. Germline values: CDR1 SGDLS, CDR2 YYNGEE. There are 16 residues in the CDR3.

This chain connects TRBV2 to TRBJ2-7; tentative D call: TRBD1 (6 bases). The germline CDR1 and CDR2 sequences are SNHLY and FYNNEI. The CDR3 is 14 amino acids. V lost 6 bases and J 2 bases, leaving 14 bases between the germline ends. The CDR3 loop is CASRPRQDPYEQYF. The DNA for the CDR3 is TGTGCCAGCAGACCTAGACAGGATCCCTACGAGCAGTACTTC.

The rearrangement joins TRBV11-1 to TRBJ2-5; a weak D match, TRBD2 (5 bases). This CDR3 is built from 13 residues. Germline CDR1 reads SGHAT; CDR2 reads FQDESV (reference sequence). V was pared by 4 bases and J by 1 base, with 7 bases between. The CDR3 is CASSWGAQETQYF. DNA for the CDR3: TGTGCCAGCAGCTGGGGAGCCCAAGAGACCCAGTACTTC. Combining the CDR3 with reference TRBV11-1 and TRBJ2-5 gives the whole variable domain EAEVAQSPRYKITEKSQAVAFWCDPISGHATLYWYRQILGQGPELLVQFQDESVVDDSQLPKDRFSAERLKGVDSTLKIQPAELGDSAMYLCASSWGAQETQYFGPGTRLLVL.

V usage is TRBV7-9 and J usage is TRBJ2-1; D remains ambiguous. The germline CDR1 and CDR2 sequences are SEHNR and FQNEAQ (reference sequence). This CDR3 region has 17 residues. V shed 5 bases and J shed 0 bases, with 17 bases lying between them. The CDR3, as DNA: TGTGCCAGCAGCCCAACCCCCCGGGCAAGCTCCTACAATGAGCAGTTCTTC. Its translation is CASSPTPRASSYNEQFF.

This chain uses TRBV2 with TRBJ2-7, with 10 bases fitting TRBD2. Germline values: CDR1 SNHLY, CDR2 FYNNEI. The CDR3 extends over 14 amino acids. J gave up 6 bases and V 5 bases, and 7 bases lay outside the gene matches. The CDR3 reads CASSITSGISEQYF. DNA of the CDR3: TGTGCCAGCAGTATAACTAGCGGGATATCCGAGCAGTACTTC.

V and J are TRBV7-8 and TRBJ1-1; 8 nucleotides line up with TRBD1. The CDR3 loop spans 15 amino acids. Germline-derived CDR1 and CDR2 are SGHVS and FQNEAQ. J lost 4 bases, V lost 5 bases, and 9 bases had no gene match. CDR3 in amino acids: CASSPGQGLITEAFF. CDR3 in DNA: TGTGCCAGCAGCCCCGGACAGGGATTGATCACTGAAGCTTTCTTT.

The chain carries TRBV5-1 and TRBJ1-3, with a tentative D call TRBD1 (6 bases). The CDR3 covers 17 residues. The V gene's germline CDR1 is SGHRS and CDR2 YFSETQ. The V end was cut by 0 bases, the J end by 0 bases, with 13 bases between. The CDR3 sequence: CASSLDGAGASGNTIYF. The CDR3 nucleotides are TGCGCCAGCAGCTTGGACGGGGCAGGGGCCTCTGGAAACACCATATATTTT.

CDR3: CAIKEGQGAGGYTF. CDR3 DNA sequence: TGTGCCATCAAGGAGGGACAGGGGGCAGGCGGCTACACCTTC. The chain is built from TRBV10-3 and TRBJ1-2, with 12 bases that match TRBD1. The trim removed 7 bases at V and 8 bases at J, leaving 8 bases unmatched. In germline, CDR1 is ENHRY, CDR2 SYGVKD. This CDR3 has 14 residues.